Below, one TCR beta chain is given with its context. Its target is not known. The sample comes from a study of cytomegalovirus exposure and HLA in healthy donors. About the research overall: HLA-typed donors contributed about 85 million unique TCRs, which were held in an early data release. Regarding the study as a whole: No immune exposure information besides CMV serostatus was available. Because they were indistinguishable, some V segments, including TRBV6-2 and TRBV6-3, were excluded.

Deletions cut 6 bases from V and 7 bases from J, with 15 bases between. CDR1 is SQVTM and CDR2 is ANQGSEA in the germline V gene. There are 13 residues in the CDR3. The PCR ran on 60 Vbeta and 13 Jbeta primers. In the authors' methods: The count from a later analysis was tens of millions of unique TCR beta chains, some 12 million of them shared. Sequencing was performed with immunoSEQ multiplex PCR; in TCRdb, only in-frame clones are kept and a portion is missing. V and J calls and clone size are given by that table; D and trimming were obtained from the DNA. The data contain 130,000 to 150,000 clones, roughly 76% of them seen just once; the ten biggest clones take up 3.5% to 4%.

Sequencing used PBMCs. This chain connects TRBV29-1 to TRBJ1-4; D gene ambiguous. The sequence was obtained from a man aged 18 to 29 in good health and CMV-seronegative. CDR3 coding DNA: TGCAGCGTGAGGGCAGGACGGGGTGAAAAACTGTTTTTT. It yields the protein CSVRAGRGEKLFF.